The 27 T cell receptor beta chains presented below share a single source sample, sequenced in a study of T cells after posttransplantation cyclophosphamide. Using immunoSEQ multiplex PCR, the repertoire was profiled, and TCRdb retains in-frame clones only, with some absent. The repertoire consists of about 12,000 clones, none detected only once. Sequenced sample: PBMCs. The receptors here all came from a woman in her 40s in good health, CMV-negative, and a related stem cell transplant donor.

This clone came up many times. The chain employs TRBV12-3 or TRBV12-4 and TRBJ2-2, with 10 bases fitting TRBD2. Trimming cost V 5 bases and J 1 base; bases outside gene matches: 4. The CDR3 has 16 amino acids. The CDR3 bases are TGTGCCAGCAGTGCAGCGGGAGGGTGGAACACCGGGGAGCTGTTTTTT. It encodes CASSAAGGWNTGELFF.

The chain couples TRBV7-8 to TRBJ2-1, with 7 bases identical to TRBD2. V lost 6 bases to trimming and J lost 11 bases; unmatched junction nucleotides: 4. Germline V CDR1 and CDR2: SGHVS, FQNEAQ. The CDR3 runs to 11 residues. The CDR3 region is CASSTSGKQFF. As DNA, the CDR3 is TGTGCCAGCAGTACGAGCGGGAAGCAGTTCTTC.

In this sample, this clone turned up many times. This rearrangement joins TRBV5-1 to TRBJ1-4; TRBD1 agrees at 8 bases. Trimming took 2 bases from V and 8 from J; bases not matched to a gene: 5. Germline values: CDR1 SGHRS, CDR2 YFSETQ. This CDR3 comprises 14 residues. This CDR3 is CASSFGQGEEKLFF. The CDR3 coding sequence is TGCGCCAGCAGCTTTGGACAGGGCGAGGAAAAACTGTTTTTT.

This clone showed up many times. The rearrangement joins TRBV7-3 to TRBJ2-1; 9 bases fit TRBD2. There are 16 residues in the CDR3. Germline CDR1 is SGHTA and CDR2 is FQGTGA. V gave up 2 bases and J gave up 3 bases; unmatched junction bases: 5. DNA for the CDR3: TGTGCCAGCAGCTTACTCTGGCGGGAGGGCTACAATGAGCAGTTCTTC. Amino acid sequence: CASSLLWREGYNEQFF.

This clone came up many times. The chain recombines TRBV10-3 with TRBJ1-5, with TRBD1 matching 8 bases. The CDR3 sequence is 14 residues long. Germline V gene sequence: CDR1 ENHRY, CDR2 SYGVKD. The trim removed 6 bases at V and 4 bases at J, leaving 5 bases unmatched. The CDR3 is CAISTGGINQPQHF. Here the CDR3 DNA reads TGTGCCATCAGCACAGGGGGGATAAATCAGCCCCAGCATTTT.

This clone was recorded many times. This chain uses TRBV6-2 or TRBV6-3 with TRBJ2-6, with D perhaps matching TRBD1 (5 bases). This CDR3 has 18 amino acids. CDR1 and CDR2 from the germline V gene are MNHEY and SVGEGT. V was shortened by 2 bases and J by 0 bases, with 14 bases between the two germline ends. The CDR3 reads CASSYLRGRASGANVLTF. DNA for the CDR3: TGTGCCAGCAGTTACCTACGCGGCAGGGCCTCTGGGGCCAACGTCCTGACTTTC.

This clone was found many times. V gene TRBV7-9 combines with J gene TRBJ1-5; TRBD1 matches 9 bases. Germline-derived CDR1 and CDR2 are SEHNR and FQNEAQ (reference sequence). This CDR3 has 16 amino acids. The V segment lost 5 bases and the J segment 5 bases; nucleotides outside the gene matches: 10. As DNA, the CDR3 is TGTGCCAGCAGCCCCTACGGGACAGGGAGAGATCAGCCCCAGCATTTT. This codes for CASSPYGTGRDQPQHF.

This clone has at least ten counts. Written as DNA, the CDR3 is TGTGCCAGCAGCTTGGCTAGCGGGAGTGTAGGTGCGACCCAGTACTTC. Translated: CASSLASGSVGATQYF. The genes are TRBV7-2 and TRBJ2-5, with 10 bases matching TRBD2. Per germline, CDR1 SGHTA and CDR2 FQGNSA. J lost 7 bases, V lost 3 bases, and 11 bases had no gene match. CDR3 size: 16 residues.

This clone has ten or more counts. The CDR3 sequence is CASSPTATADTQYF. The CDR3 DNA reads TGTGCCAGCAGCCCTACAGCTACAGCAGATACGCAGTATTTT. The chain links TRBV6-5 to TRBJ2-3; D uncertain. The CDR3 contains 14 residues. Trimming cost V 6 bases and J 4 bases, with 14 bases left between them. The germline V gene encodes CDR1 MNHEY and CDR2 SVGAGI.

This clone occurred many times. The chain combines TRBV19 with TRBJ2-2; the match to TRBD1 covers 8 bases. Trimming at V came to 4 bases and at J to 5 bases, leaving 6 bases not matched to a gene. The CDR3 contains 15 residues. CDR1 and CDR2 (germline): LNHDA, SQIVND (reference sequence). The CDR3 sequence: CASSTRTGRTGELFF. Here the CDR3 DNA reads TGTGCCAGTAGTACCCGGACAGGGAGAACCGGGGAGCTGTTTTTT. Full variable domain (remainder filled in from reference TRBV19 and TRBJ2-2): DGGITQSPKYLFRKEGQNVTLSCEQNLNHDAMYWYRQDPGQGLRLIYYSQIVNDFQKGDIAEGYSVSREKKESFPLTVTSAQKNPTAFYLCASSTRTGRTGELFFGEGSRLTVL.

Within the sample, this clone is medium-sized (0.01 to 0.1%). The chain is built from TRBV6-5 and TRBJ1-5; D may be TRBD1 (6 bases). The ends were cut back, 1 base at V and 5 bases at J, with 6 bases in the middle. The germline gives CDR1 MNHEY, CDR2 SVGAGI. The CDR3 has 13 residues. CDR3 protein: CASSYYRDQPQHF. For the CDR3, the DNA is TGTGCCAGCAGTTACTACAGGGATCAGCCCCAGCATTTT.

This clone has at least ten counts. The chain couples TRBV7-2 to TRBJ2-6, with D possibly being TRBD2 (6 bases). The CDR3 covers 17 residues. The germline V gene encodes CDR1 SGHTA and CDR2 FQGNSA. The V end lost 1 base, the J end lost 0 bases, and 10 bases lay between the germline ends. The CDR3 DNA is TGTGCCAGCAGCTTAGTGGCGGGGAGCTCTGGGGCCAACGTCCTGACTTTC. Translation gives CASSLVAGSSGANVLTF. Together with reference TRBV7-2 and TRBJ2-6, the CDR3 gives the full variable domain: GAGVSQSPSNKVTEKGKDVELRCDPISGHTALYWYRQSLGQGLEFLIYFQGNSAPDKSGLPSDRFSAERTGGSVSTLTIQRTQQEDSAVYLCASSLVAGSSGANVLTFGAGSRLTVL.

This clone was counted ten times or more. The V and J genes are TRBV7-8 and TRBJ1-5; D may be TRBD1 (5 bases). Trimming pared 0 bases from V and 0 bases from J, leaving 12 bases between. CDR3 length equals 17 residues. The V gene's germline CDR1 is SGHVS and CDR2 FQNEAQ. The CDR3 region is CASSLAPRGSSNQPQHF. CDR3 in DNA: TGTGCCAGCAGCTTAGCGCCGAGGGGATCTAGCAATCAGCCCCAGCATTTT.

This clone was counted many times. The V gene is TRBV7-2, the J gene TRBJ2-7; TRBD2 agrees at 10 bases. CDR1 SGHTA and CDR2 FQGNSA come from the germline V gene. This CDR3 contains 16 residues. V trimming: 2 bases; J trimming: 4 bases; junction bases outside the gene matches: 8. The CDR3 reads CASSLSPASGGYEQYF. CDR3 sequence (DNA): TGTGCCAGCAGCTTATCCCCGGCTAGCGGGGGTTACGAGCAGTACTTC.

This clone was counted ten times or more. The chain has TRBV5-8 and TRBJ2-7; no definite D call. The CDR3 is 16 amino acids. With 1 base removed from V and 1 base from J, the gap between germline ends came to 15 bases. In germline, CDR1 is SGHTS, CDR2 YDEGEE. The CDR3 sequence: CASSLLTDFTSYEQYF. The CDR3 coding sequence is TGTGCCAGCAGCTTGTTAACAGATTTTACTTCCTACGAGCAGTACTTC.

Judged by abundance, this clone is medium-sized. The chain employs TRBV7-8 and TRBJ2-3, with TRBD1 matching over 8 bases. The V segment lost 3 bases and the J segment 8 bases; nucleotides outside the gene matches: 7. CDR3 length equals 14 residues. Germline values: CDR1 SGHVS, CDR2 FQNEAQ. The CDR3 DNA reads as TGTGCCAGCAGCTTGGGACAGGCATTCTCTACGCAGTATTTT. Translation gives CASSLGQAFSTQYF.

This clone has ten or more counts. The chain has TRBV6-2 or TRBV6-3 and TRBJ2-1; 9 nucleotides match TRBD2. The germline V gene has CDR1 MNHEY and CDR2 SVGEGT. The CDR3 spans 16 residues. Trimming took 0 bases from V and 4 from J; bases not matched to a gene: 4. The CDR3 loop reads CASSYSMAGGYNEQFF. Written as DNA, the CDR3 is TGTGCCAGCAGTTACTCGATGGCGGGAGGGTACAATGAGCAGTTCTTC.

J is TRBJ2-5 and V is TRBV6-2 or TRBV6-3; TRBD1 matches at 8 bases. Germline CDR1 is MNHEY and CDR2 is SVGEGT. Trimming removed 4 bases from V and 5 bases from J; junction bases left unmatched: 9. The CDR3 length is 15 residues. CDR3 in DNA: TGTGCCAGCAGTTTCGGCAGGGGGCGTTGGGAGACCCAGTACTTC. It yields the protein CASSFGRGRWETQYF.

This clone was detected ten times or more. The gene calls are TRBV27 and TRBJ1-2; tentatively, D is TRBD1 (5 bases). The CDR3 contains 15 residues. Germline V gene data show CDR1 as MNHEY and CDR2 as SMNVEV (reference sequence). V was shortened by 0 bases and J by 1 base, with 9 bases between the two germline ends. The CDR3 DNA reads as TGTGCCAGCAGTTTATCAGGGGCTATTAACTATGGCTACACCTTC. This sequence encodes CASSLSGAINYGYTF.

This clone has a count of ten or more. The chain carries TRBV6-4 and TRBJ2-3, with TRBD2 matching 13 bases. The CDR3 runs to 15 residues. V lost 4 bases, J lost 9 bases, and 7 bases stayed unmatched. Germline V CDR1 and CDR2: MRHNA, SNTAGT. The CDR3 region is CASSGPTSGGRTQYF. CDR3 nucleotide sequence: TGTGCCAGCAGTGGTCCGACTAGCGGGGGGCGAACGCAGTATTTT.

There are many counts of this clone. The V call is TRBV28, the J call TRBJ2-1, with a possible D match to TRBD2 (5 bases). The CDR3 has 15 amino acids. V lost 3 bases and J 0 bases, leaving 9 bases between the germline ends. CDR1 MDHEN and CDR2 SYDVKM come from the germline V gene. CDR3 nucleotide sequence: TGTGCCAGCAGTTTGAGCGGAAGCTCCTACAATGAGCAGTTCTTC. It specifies CASSLSGSSYNEQFF.

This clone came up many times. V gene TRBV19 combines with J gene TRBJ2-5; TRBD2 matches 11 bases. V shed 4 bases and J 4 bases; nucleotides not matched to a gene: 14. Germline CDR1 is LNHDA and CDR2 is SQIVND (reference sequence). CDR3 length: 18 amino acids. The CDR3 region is CASSTQNSGRARGETQYF. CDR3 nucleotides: TGTGCCAGTAGTACCCAAAATAGCGGGAGGGCCCGGGGAGAGACCCAGTACTTC.

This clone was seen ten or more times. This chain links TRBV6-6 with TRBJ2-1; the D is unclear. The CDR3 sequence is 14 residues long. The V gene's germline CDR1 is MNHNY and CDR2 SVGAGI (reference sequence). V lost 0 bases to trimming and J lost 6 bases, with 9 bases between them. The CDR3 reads CASSYSRVSNEQFF. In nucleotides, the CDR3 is TGTGCCAGCAGTTACTCAAGGGTTTCCAATGAGCAGTTCTTC.

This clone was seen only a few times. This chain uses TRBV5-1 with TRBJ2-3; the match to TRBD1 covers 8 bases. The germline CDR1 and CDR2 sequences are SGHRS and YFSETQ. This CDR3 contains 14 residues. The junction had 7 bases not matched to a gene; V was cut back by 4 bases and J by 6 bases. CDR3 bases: TGCGCCAGCAGCCTAGGACAGGGTGCGGATACGCAGTATTTT. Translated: CASSLGQGADTQYF.

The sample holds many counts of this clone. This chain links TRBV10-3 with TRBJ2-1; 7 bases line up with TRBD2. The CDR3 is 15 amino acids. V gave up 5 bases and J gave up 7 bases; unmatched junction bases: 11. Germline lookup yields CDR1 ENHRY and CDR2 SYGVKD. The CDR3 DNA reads TGTGCCATCAGTCTTCTGGTCGGGGGGTTTAATGAGCAGTTCTTC. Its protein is CAISLLVGGFNEQFF.

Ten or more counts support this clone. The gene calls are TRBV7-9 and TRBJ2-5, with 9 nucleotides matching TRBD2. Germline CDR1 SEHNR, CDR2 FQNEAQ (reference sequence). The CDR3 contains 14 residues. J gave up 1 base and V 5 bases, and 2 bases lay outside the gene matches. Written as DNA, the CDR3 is TGTGCCAGCAGCGGGGGACTAGCCCAAGAGACCCAGTACTTC. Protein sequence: CASSGGLAQETQYF.

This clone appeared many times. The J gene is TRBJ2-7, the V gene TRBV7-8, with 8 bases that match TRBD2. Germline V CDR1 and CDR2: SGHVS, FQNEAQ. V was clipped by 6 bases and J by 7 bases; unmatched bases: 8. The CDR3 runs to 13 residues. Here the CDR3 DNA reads TGTGCCAGCAGTTACGGACTAGCTCGTGAGCAGTACTTC. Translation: CASSYGLAREQYF.